This TCR beta chain was observed in a study of post-analysis software for immune sequencing data. The wider study: Relapsing-remitting, secondary progressive and progressive-relapsing multiple sclerosis were all included among the disease courses. Study observations and caveats: There was significantly lower normalized Chao1 diversity in multiple sclerosis patients than in controls. By F measure, strong co-clustering occurred among samples prepared in the same batch. There were a few TRBV segments more frequent in patients than controls, and TRBV5-6, TRBV5-1 and TRBV20-1 were among them.

There are 15 residues in the CDR3. The V and J ends lost 5 bases and 7 bases respectively, with 18 bases between them. The V gene's germline CDR1 is MNHEY and CDR2 SVGAGI. For this clonotype: Antigen specificity is unknown.

Unique molecular identifiers were carried by the TCR beta cDNA libraries. The yield from approximately 1 to 10 million T cells was 500,000 or so cDNA molecules in total. TCRdb ran MiXCR on the PCR reads and lists one entry per CDR3 protein. Altogether roughly 700,000 distinct CDR3 sequences are present, just under 30% being singletons, with the ten largest covering around 0.56%. This clonotype was sampled from a girl aged 5-17 years with multiple sclerosis. The chain links TRBV6-5 to TRBJ2-1, with no clear D. The sample was blood. The CDR3 sequence is CASSTRALVKNEQFF. CDR3 bases: TGTGCCAGCAGTACCCGGGCCCTGGTCAAGAATGAGCAGTTCTTC.